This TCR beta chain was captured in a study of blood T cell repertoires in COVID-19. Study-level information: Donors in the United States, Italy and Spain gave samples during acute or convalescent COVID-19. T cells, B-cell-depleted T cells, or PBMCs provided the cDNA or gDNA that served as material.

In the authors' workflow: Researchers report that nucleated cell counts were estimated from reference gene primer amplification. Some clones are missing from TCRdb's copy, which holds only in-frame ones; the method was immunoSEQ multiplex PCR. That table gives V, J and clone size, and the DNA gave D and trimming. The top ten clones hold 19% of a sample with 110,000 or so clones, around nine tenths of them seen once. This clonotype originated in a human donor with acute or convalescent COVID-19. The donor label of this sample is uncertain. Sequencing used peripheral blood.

CDR3 sequence reads: CASSLSGNTQETQYF. The CDR3 coding sequence is TGTGCCAGCAGCCTCAGCGGGAACACACAAGAGACCCAGTACTTC. The rearrangement links TRBV7-3 to TRBJ2-5; 7 nucleotides line up with TRBD2. The CDR3 loop spans 15 amino acids. Germline CDR1 is SGHTA and CDR2 is FQGTGA. The V segment lost 5 bases and the J segment 2 bases; nucleotides outside the gene matches: 8.